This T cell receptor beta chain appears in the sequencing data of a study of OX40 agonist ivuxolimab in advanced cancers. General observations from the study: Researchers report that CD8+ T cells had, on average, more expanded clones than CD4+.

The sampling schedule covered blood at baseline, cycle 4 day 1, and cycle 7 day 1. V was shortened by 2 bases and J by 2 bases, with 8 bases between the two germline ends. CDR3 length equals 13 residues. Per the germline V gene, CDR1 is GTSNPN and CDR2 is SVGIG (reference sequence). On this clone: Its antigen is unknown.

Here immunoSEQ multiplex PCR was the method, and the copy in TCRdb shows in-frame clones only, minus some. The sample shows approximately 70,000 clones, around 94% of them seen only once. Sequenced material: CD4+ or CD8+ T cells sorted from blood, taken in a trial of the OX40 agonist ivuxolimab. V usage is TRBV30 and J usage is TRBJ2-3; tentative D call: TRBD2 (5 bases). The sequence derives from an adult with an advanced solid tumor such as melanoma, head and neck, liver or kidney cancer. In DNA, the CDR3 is TGTGCCTGGAGTTTGACTACCACAGATACGCAGTATTTT. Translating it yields CAWSLTTTDTQYF. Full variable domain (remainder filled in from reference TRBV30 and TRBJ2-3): SQTIHQWPATLVQPVGSPLSLECTVEGTSNPNLYWYRQAAGRGLQLLFYSVGIGQISSEVPQNLSASRPQDRQFILSSKKLLLSDSGFYLCAWSLTTTDTQYFGPGTRLTVL.